This entry describes one T cell receptor (beta chain). Its binding antigen is unknown. Base quality data are lacking; no much larger clone is found one base away. This sample was taken from a study of OX40 agonist ivuxolimab in advanced cancers. Context from the whole study: The costimulatory receptor OX40 (CD134) was targeted by ivuxolimab, a fully human IgG2 agonistic monoclonal antibody. Intravenous ivuxolimab was administered to patients every 2 weeks at six dose levels: 0.01, 0.1, 0.3, 1.5, 3 and 10 mg/kg. Among the roughly 54 dose-escalation patients, some 20 had hepatocellular carcinoma, around 15 melanoma, 9 renal cell carcinoma and 9 head and neck cancer. A male proportion of 82.7% and a mean age of approximately 61 years, ranging from 23 to 79, were recorded for the dose-escalation cohort. Patients were allowed to have had prior anti-PD-1, anti-PD-L1 or anti-CTLA-4 therapy, and 40% to 45% of the dose-escalation patients had been treated with checkpoint inhibitors. Partial responses occurred in three dose-escalation patients, of whom one had hepatocellular carcinoma and two had cutaneous melanoma. The purpose of peripheral TCRbeta sequencing was to test whether ivuxolimab changed TCR sequence diversity and led to clonal T-cell expansion. The paper reports the monotherapy dose-escalation portion (N ≈ 50 patients) of the phase I ivuxolimab trial.

CDR1 and CDR2, looked up from the germline V gene, are SGHAT and FQNNGV. From the cysteine through the phenylalanine, the CDR3 covers 15 amino acids. The DNA shown is the 45-base CDR3, in frame from base 1. The junction carries 19 bases between V and J, which are trimmed by 5 bases and 8 bases respectively. Patients with a history of autoimmune disease or receiving systemic immunosuppression were excluded from the trial. Peripheral blood for TCR sequencing was collected from all dose cohorts at baseline, on cycle 4 day 1, and on cycle 7 day 1. The samples were taken from a phase I, first-in-human, multicenter, open-label dose-escalation trial of ivuxolimab. Adults with locally advanced or metastatic melanoma, renal cell, hepatocellular, or head and neck squamous cell carcinoma were enrolled in the trial. Before TCR sequencing, CD4+ T cells and CD8+ T cells were sorted from peripheral blood as separate populations.

Results and caveats for the whole study, not just this receptor: At doses of 0.1 to 3.0 mg/kg, clonal expansion of both CD4+ and CD8+ blood T cells was observed from baseline to week 6. Low levels of normalized T-cell clonal expansion were also seen in some patients who did not respond. The antigen specificity of the clonally expanded peripheral T cells was not determined. In partial responders in the 0.1-3.0 mg/kg groups, normalized peripheral clonal expansion was found to be among the lowest, especially among CD8+ T cells. After ivuxolimab, expanded clones were on average more numerous among CD8+ T cells than among CD4+ T cells.

To sequence the TCRbeta CDR3 region, genomic DNA was isolated from the sorted cells. The immunoSEQ Assay was used to sequence the TCRbeta CDR3 regions. TCRdb retrieved this table from immuneACCESS and kept in-frame rearrangements only. Not all clones are present; in checked studies, unresolved V genes account for under half, and no reason is known for the remainder. For this sample there are around 13,000 clones; 65% to 90% appear just once. Roughly two fifths of the sample is taken by the ten largest. Sequenced here: CD4+ or CD8+ T cells sorted from blood, sampled in a trial of the OX40 agonist ivuxolimab. This chain is built from TRBV11-2 and TRBJ2-1, and possibly TRBD1, on 6 matching bases. This clonotype was obtained from an adult with an advanced solid tumor such as melanoma, head and neck, liver or kidney cancer. CDR3 reads: CASSNAGTLGDEQFF. In nucleotides, the sequence is TGTGCCAGCAGCAACGCCGGGACACTTGGGGATGAGCAGTTCTTC.